One and the same sample provided the 22 T cell receptor beta chains below, sequenced in a study of shared clonotypes between healthy human individuals. Sequenced by immunoSEQ multiplex PCR; TCRdb stores in-frame clones only, minus some. The table has millions of clones, about 92% seen once. As defined, naive CD8 cells were CD45RO-negative and positively selected for CCR7, with terminally differentiated effector memory CD45RA+ cells excluded. The material sequenced was naive CD8+ T cells from PBMCs. The source is a young man in good health. Some clones in this sample may be carry-over from other donors' samples.

V usage is TRBV28 and J usage is TRBJ2-5, with 7 bases lining up with TRBD2. The CDR3 is made up of 15 amino acids. Germline values: CDR1 MDHEN, CDR2 SYDVKM. J gave up 5 bases and V 5 bases, and 11 bases lay outside the gene matches. The CDR3 DNA reads TGTGCCAGCAGTGTCAGGGTGGGAGGGTTGGAGACCCAGTACTTC. This sequence encodes CASSVRVGGLETQYF.

This rearrangement joins TRBV6-1 to TRBJ1-1, with a tentative D call TRBD1 (6 bases). The CDR3 covers 17 residues. Germline CDR1 MNHNS, CDR2 SASEGT. V lost 4 bases and J 3 bases, leaving 21 bases between the germline ends. The CDR3 loop is CASSGGDMHSADTEAFF. The CDR3 region has the DNA TGTGCCAGCAGTGGGGGGGACATGCATTCAGCGGACACTGAAGCTTTCTTT.

The sample holds one count of this clone. The chain couples TRBV19 to TRBJ2-2; the match to TRBD1 covers 8 bases. This CDR3 comprises 14 residues. With 6 bases clipped from V and 3 bases from J, the junction kept 3 bases outside the gene matches. Germline CDR1 LNHDA, CDR2 SQIVND (reference sequence). The chain's CDR3 is CASRTDRDTGELFF. The CDR3 bases are TGTGCCAGTAGGACGGACAGGGACACCGGGGAGCTGTTTTTT. The full variable domain, in which reference TRBV19 and TRBJ2-2 provide the parts outside the CDR3, is DGGITQSPKYLFRKEGQNVTLSCEQNLNHDAMYWYRQDPGQGLRLIYYSQIVNDFQKGDIAEGYSVSREKKESFPLTVTSAQKNPTAFYLCASRTDRDTGELFFGEGSRLTVL.

This chain uses TRBV5-5 with TRBJ2-7; TRBD2 matches at 7 bases. The length of the CDR3 is 17 residues. Germline values: CDR1 SGHKS, CDR2 YYEKEE (reference sequence). Losses at the gene ends were 1 base for V and 6 bases for J; bases not matched to a gene: 16. The CDR3 coding sequence is TGTGCCAGCAGCTTGTCCCTCACGGGAGGCCCCTCCCTCGAGCAGTACTTC. Residues: CASSLSLTGGPSLEQYF.

CDR3 amino acids: CASSLGTSGETEQYF. As DNA, the CDR3 is TGTGCCAGCAGTCTTGGGACTAGCGGAGAAACCGAGCAGTACTTC. This chain uses TRBV6-5 with TRBJ2-7, with 11 bases matching TRBD2. The CDR3 totals 15 residues. Trimming cost V 5 bases and J 6 bases; bases outside gene matches: 9. From germline, CDR1 is MNHEY and CDR2 SVGAGI.

Only one count was recorded for this clone. The same CDR3 is also encoded by other DNA sequences in this sample. V gene TRBV5-6 combines with J gene TRBJ2-1; no definite D call. From germline, CDR1 is SGHDT and CDR2 YYEEEE. Trimming shortened V by 2 bases and J by 6 bases, and 3 bases separated the two germline ends. This CDR3 is built from 11 residues. The chain's CDR3 is CASSLSNEQFF. CDR3 DNA sequence: TGTGCCAGCAGCTTATCCAATGAGCAGTTCTTC.

V gene TRBV11-2 combines with J gene TRBJ2-1; TRBD1 aligns across 8 bases. The trim removed 1 base at V and 3 bases at J, leaving 5 bases unmatched. The CDR3 length is 16 residues. Germline loops: CDR1 SGHAT, CDR2 FQNNGV. CDR3 DNA sequence: TGTGCCAGCAGCTTAGGACCAGGGGGCTTCTACAATGAGCAGTTCTTC. This translates into CASSLGPGGFYNEQFF.

The chain has TRBV7-9 and TRBJ1-4, with no clear D. The germline CDR1 and CDR2 sequences are SEHNR and FQNEAQ (reference sequence). Trimming cost V 5 bases and J 6 bases, with 16 bases left between them. The CDR3 runs 15 residues. DNA of the CDR3: TGTGCCAGCAGCACTCGGACGGACCTTGATGAAAAACTGTTTTTT. It specifies CASSTRTDLDEKLFF.

CDR3 in DNA: TGTGCCAGCAGTTTAAGTGGGAGGGCCGTGAATGAGCAGTTCTTC. The encoded protein is CASSLSGRAVNEQFF. This sequence joins TRBV6-5 and TRBJ2-1, with 7 bases lining up with TRBD2. The V gene end was trimmed by 4 bases and the J gene end by 7 bases; junction bases not matched to a gene: 10. CDR3 size: 15 residues. Looked up from germline, CDR1 is MNHEY and CDR2 is SVGAGI.

The chain carries TRBV4-1 and TRBJ2-5; 8 nucleotides line up with TRBD2. This CDR3 comprises 17 residues. CDR1 MGHRA and CDR2 YSYEKL come from the germline V gene. V lost 1 base and J lost 7; bases outside the gene matches: 14. DNA for the CDR3: TGCGCCAGCAGCCAAGGCAGGGAGGGACTAGACGTTGGGACCCAGTACTTC. Its translation is CASSQGREGLDVGTQYF.

This sequence joins TRBV29-1 and TRBJ2-3, with TRBD2 matching over 8 bases. CDR3 length: 19 amino acids. Germline CDR1 reads SQVTM; CDR2 reads ANQGSEA. With 4 bases clipped from V and 5 bases from J, the junction kept 23 bases outside the gene matches. The CDR3 sequence is CSVAPSAGGQNFLGDTQYF. In DNA, the CDR3 is TGCAGCGTTGCACCCTCTGCGGGAGGCCAGAATTTTTTGGGAGATACGCAGTATTTT.

The V call is TRBV29-1, the J call TRBJ2-7, with a possible D match to TRBD2 (6 bases). The CDR3 covers 14 residues. Trimming stripped 4 bases from V and 2 bases from J, with 15 bases between. Germline V gives CDR1 SQVTM, CDR2 ANQGSEA. The CDR3 DNA reads TGCAGCGTTGGCGACCGGGACTCGCCCTACGAGCAGTACTTC. Amino acid sequence: CSVGDRDSPYEQYF.

CDR3 amino acids: CASSLYGIGTQYF. The DNA for the CDR3 is TGTGCCAGCAGTTTATACGGGATCGGTACGCAGTATTTT. The chain is built from TRBV28 and TRBJ2-3; D may be TRBD2 (5 bases). The CDR3 is made up of 13 amino acids. V was cut by 1 base and J by 8 bases, with 10 bases left in between. Germline lookup yields CDR1 MDHEN and CDR2 SYDVKM.

This chain links TRBV27 with TRBJ2-7; 12 bases map to TRBD1. V shed 4 bases, J shed 6 bases, and the junction held 7 bases outside the gene matches. Looked up from germline, CDR1 is MNHEY and CDR2 is SMNVEV (reference sequence). This CDR3 region has 15 residues. The CDR3 sequence is CASSSTGTGGAEQYF. CDR3 DNA: TGTGCCAGCAGTTCGACCGGGACAGGGGGCGCCGAGCAGTACTTC.

The J gene is TRBJ2-1, the V gene TRBV14; D is tentatively TRBD1 or TRBD2 (5 bases each). The CDR3 extends over 14 amino acids. Per germline, CDR1 SGHDN and CDR2 FVKESK. The V and J ends lost 0 bases and 3 bases respectively, with 6 bases between them. DNA for the CDR3: TGTGCCAGCAGCCAAGATGGGGGCTACAATGAGCAGTTCTTC. The encoded protein is CASSQDGGYNEQFF.

This chain uses TRBV6-5 with TRBJ2-5, with TRBD2 identical over 10 bases. The CDR3 loop spans 16 amino acids. Germline values: CDR1 MNHEY, CDR2 SVGAGI. With 4 bases clipped from V and 2 bases from J, the junction kept 7 bases outside the gene matches. The CDR3 sequence: CASSWLAGVKQETQYF. The CDR3 DNA sequence: TGTGCCAGCAGTTGGCTAGCGGGAGTGAAACAAGAGACCCAGTACTTC.

This chain links TRBV6-1 with TRBJ2-3; 13 bases are shared with TRBD2. This CDR3 is built from 15 residues. Germline CDR1 reads MNHNS; CDR2 reads SASEGT. V trimming: 6 bases; J trimming: 1 base; junction bases outside the gene matches: 1. The CDR3 DNA sequence: TGTGCCAGCAGAGGACTAGCGGGAGGCACAGATACGCAGTATTTT. It is translated as CASRGLAGGTDTQYF.

V gene TRBV9 combines with J gene TRBJ1-1, with a tentative D call TRBD1 (5 bases). V lost 4 bases to trimming and J lost 1 base, with 11 bases between them. This CDR3 is built from 14 residues. Germline V lookup: CDR1 SGDLS, CDR2 YYNGEE. The CDR3 sequence: CASSSGAPNTEAFF. The CDR3 region has the DNA TGTGCCAGCAGCTCCGGGGCCCCGAACACTGAAGCTTTCTTT.

This rearrangement joins TRBV29-1 to TRBJ1-2, with 8 nucleotides matching TRBD1. The trim removed 3 bases at V and 7 bases at J, leaving 10 bases unmatched. Germline assignment: CDR1 SQVTM and CDR2 ANQGSEA. The CDR3 is 14 residues long. In DNA form, the CDR3 reads TGCAGCGTTGATCCCTTAACTACAGGGGGTGGCTACACCTTC. Translation: CSVDPLTTGGGYTF.

This chain uses TRBV15 with TRBJ1-2; D not resolved. The CDR3 contains 14 residues. Trimming removed 5 bases from V and 8 bases from J, with 18 bases in between. From germline, CDR1 is LNHNV and CDR2 YYDKDF (reference sequence). The CDR3 nucleotides read TGTGCCACCAGCGAGGAGGACCCCGAGTTGGGCTACACCTTC. Its protein is CATSEEDPELGYTF.

This clone was seen a handful of times. This chain joins TRBV9 and TRBJ1-2; D unclear. The V end lost 4 bases, the J end lost 14 bases, and 12 bases lay between the germline ends. The CDR3 spans 10 residues. CDR1 and CDR2 (germline): SGDLS, YYNGEE. This CDR3 reads CASSTFVLTF. CDR3 nucleotide sequence: TGTGCCAGCAGCACCTTCGTACTGACCTTC.

The CDR3 DNA is TGCGCCAGCAGCCAACGGGGCGGGGAGCTGTTTTTT. This encodes CASSQRGGELFF. The V and J genes are TRBV4-3 and TRBJ2-2; the D gene is possibly TRBD2 (5 bases). The length of the CDR3 is 12 residues. Trimming pared 2 bases from V and 7 bases from J, leaving 5 bases between. CDR1 is LGHNA, CDR2 YSLEER, per germline.